The TCR beta chain described here comes from a study of T-cell memory formation after mild COVID-19 (dated by TCRdb to the early 2020s). Turning to the overall study: Most TCR sequence clusters were specific to one of the two donors. T-cell clones expanding and contracting after mild COVID-19 in two donors were tracked by longitudinal TCRalpha and TCRbeta repertoire sequencing. The cohort comprised two young, previously healthy adult volunteers, one female and one male. General study outcomes and caveats: Contracting CD4+ clones appeared mostly in the CM and EM memory subsets, whereas CD8+ clones were enriched in EMRA. The second-wave clones that peaked on day 37 were not confirmed to be SARS-CoV-2 specific. Only two mild cases were covered in the study, and larger cohorts including severe cases with pre-infection samples were considered necessary. Some responding clones were found in pre-infection memory, which suggests that pre-existing cross-reactive memory T cells took part in the SARS-CoV-2 response. Balanced CD4/CD8 phenotypes were observed for clones contracting from day 15 to 85, whereas a bias towards CD4+ was observed for a second wave of clones expanding from day 15 to 37.

CDR1 is given as ENHRY and CDR2 as SYGVKD, both from the germline V gene. The CDR3 has 14 amino acids, counting the end cysteine and phenylalanine. The sequence is cut down to CDR3 DNA, 42 bases in frame from base 1. V loses 3 bases of germline sequence and J loses 1 base, and the interval between the two ends is 9 bases. Reads for this sample came from an Illumina NovaSeq 6000. TCRalpha and TCRbeta cDNA libraries were constructed by 5'RACE with constant-segment primers, with sample barcodes and unique molecular identifiers being introduced. Trizol reagent was used to extract RNA from every sample. Amplification of the libraries took two PCR steps, and the second step added a second sample barcode plus Illumina TruSeq adapters. Sequencing of the libraries was done on an Illumina NovaSeq, producing 2 x 150 bp paired-end reads. The paper's data handling went like this. Demultiplexing of reads and collapsing into UMI-guided consensus sequences were performed with migec v1.2.7. With mixcr v2.1.11, UMI consensuses were aligned to TRA and TRB V and J templates and assembled into clonotypes. Expanded or contracted clonotypes were those called significant by both edgeR and NoisET, with noise models trained on biological replicates. For edgeR calls, the thresholds were a false discovery rate-adjusted p below 0.01 and a log2 fold-change of 1. As an exploratory analysis of dynamics, max-normalized trajectories of the 1000 most abundant clonotypes were examined by PCA with hierarchical clustering. The CD4 or CD8 phenotype of responding clones was assigned using the separately sequenced CD4+ and CD8+ repertoires. TCRdb reworked the public reads: Q25 trimming with fastp, MiXCR clone assembly, productive beta chains retained. Identical CDR3 proteins give one entry, which carries the most common genes and DNA. Here the V and J calls rest on TCRdb's processing, not on the authors' analysis. The sample has about 200,000 distinct CDR3 sequences on record, over 9.5% of them singletons. Around 3.3% of the sample is taken by the ten largest.

As regards this clonotype: The clone's antigen remains unknown. Qualities for individual bases were not recorded, and no much larger clone is one base off.

PBMCs were isolated by Ficoll-Paque density gradient centrifugation. The sample comprised PBMCs or a T cell subset sorted from them (not recorded which). The sequence was obtained from a man between 18 and 29 years old who had mild COVID-19 (a few samples of this study predate the infection). The sample titles of this study are shuffled in the database, so cell type and time point are left out; the donor was told from shared clones. The chain employs TRBV10-3 and TRBJ2-5; TRBD2 is a weak D gene call, 7 bases matching. The DNA reads as follows: TGTGCCATCAGTGATCGGGGGGCCCAAGAGACCCAGTACTTC. Translated, this is CAISDRGAQETQYF.